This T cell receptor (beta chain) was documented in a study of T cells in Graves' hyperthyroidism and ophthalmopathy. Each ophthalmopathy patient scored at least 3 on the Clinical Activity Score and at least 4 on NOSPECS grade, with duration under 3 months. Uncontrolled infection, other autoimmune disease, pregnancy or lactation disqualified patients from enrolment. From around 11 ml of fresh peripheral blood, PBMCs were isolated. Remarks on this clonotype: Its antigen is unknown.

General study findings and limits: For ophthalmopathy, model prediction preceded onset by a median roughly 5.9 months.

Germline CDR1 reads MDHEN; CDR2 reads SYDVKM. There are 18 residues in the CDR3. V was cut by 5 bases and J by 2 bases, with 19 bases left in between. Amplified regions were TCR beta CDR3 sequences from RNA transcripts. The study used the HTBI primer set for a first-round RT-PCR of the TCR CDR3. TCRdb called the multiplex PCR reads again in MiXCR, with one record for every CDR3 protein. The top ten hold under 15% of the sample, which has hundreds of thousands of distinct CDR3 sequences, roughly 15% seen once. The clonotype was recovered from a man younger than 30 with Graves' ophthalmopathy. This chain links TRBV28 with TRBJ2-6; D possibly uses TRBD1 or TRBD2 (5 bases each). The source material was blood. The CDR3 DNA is TGTGCCAGCAGTCTCCGGGCCCTCGGGGCCCCTGGGGCCAACGTCCTGACTTTC. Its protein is CASSLRALGAPGANVLTF.